One and the same sample provided the 19 T cell receptor beta chains below, sequenced in a study of T-cell memory formation after mild COVID-19. TCRdb called the 5' RACE reads again in MiXCR, with one record for every CDR3 protein. The repertoire holds around 190,000 distinct CDR3 sequences, approximately 17% seen once, with roughly 4.3% in the top ten. The sequenced sample consisted of PBMCs or a T cell subset sorted from them (not recorded which). These receptors came from a man between 18 and 35 years old who had mild COVID-19 (a few samples of this study predate the infection). Cell type and time point are not known.

The CDR3 bases are TGTGCCAGCAGTTTATCGGCGCGGCCTTTCACAGATACGCAGTATTTT. This codes for CASSLSARPFTDTQYF. V and J are TRBV27 and TRBJ2-3; D is unclear. Germline CDR1 reads MNHEY; CDR2 reads SMNVEV (reference sequence). The CDR3 is 16 amino acids. Deletions cut 0 bases from V and 2 bases from J, with 12 bases between.

This chain links TRBV19 with TRBJ1-1, with 7 bases aligning to TRBD1. Germline lookup yields CDR1 LNHDA and CDR2 SQIVND (reference sequence). The CDR3 consists of 15 residues. V lost 4 bases, J lost 4 bases, and 9 bases stayed unmatched. CDR3 in amino acids: CASSTRDSRTTEAFF. Written as DNA, the CDR3 is TGTGCCAGTAGTACTCGGGACAGTCGGACCACTGAAGCTTTCTTT.

The chain uses TRBV7-9 and TRBJ1-1; 7 bases match TRBD1. The V gene's germline CDR1 is SEHNR and CDR2 FQNEAQ (reference sequence). V was clipped by 5 bases and J by 4 bases; unmatched bases: 7. The CDR3 is made up of 14 amino acids. The CDR3 loop reads CASSRQGDATEAFF. DNA for the CDR3: TGTGCCAGCAGCAGACAGGGAGACGCCACTGAAGCTTTCTTT.

The rearrangement links TRBV27 to TRBJ2-7; the D call may be TRBD1 or TRBD2 (6 bases each). The CDR3 totals 14 residues. V lost 5 bases, J lost 4 bases, and 15 bases lay in between. Looked up from germline, CDR1 is MNHEY and CDR2 is SMNVEV (reference sequence). Written as DNA, the CDR3 is TGTGCCAGCAGTCTACGGGGGCACCGATACGAGCAGTACTTC. Its translation is CASSLRGHRYEQYF.

This clonotype has ten or more counts. CDR3 sequence reads: CASMPGTSGQYF. DNA for the CDR3: TGTGCCAGCATGCCCGGGACTAGCGGGCAGTATTTT. The V gene is TRBV12-3 or TRBV12-4, the J gene TRBJ2-3; 11 bases map to TRBD2. Germline trimming cut 7 bases from V and 11 bases from J; bases unmatched to any gene: 5. The CDR3 runs 12 residues.

This clonotype came up a few times. The chain recombines TRBV7-2 with TRBJ1-5; possible D gene TRBD1, 5 bases. The ends were cut back, 5 bases at V and 2 bases at J, with 13 bases in the middle. This CDR3 has 15 residues. CDR1 and CDR2 from the germline V gene are SGHTA and FQGNSA. For the CDR3, the DNA is TGTGCCAGCAGCCCCTTGGCAGGGCGCAATCAGCCCCAGCATTTT. As protein: CASSPLAGRNQPQHF.

The chain joins TRBV7-2 to TRBJ1-2; D unresolved. Germline-derived CDR1 and CDR2 are SGHTA and FQGNSA. Trimming removed 1 base from V and 3 bases from J, with 6 bases in between. The CDR3 has 13 residues. The CDR3 nucleotides are TGTGCCAGCAGCTTAGTCCCATACTATGGCTACACCTTC. It is translated as CASSLVPYYGYTF. The whole variable domain, filled in from reference TRBV7-2 and TRBJ1-2, reads GAGVSQSPSNKVTEKGKDVELRCDPISGHTALYWYRQSLGQGLEFLIYFQGNSAPDKSGLPSDRFSAERTGGSVSTLTIQRTQQEDSAVYLCASSLVPYYGYTFGSGTRLTVV.

The rearrangement links TRBV9 to TRBJ1-5, with D perhaps TRBD1 (6 bases). The V end was cut by 4 bases, the J end by 2 bases, with 13 bases between. This CDR3 has 15 residues. Per the germline V gene, CDR1 is SGDLS and CDR2 is YYNGEE. The chain's CDR3 is CASSPTGRGNQPQHF. The CDR3 DNA reads TGTGCCAGCAGCCCGACAGGTCGAGGCAATCAGCCCCAGCATTTT.

The chain is built from TRBV15 and TRBJ1-4; TRBD1 matches 12 bases. CDR3 length: 13 residues. Germline CDR1 is LNHNV and CDR2 is YYDKDF (reference sequence). The junction had 5 bases not matched to a gene; V was cut back by 2 bases and J by 16 bases. CDR3 bases: TGTGCCACCAGCAGAAGGGACAGGGGGCCTCAGTTTTTT. It specifies CATSRRDRGPQFF.

This clonotype was picked up a small number of times. V usage is TRBV12-3 or TRBV12-4 and J usage is TRBJ2-3; no reliable D call. This CDR3 spans 12 amino acids. The ends were cut back, 5 bases at V and 5 bases at J, with 8 bases in the middle. CDR3 amino acids: CASSTIGDTQYF. The DNA for the CDR3 is TGTGCCAGCAGTACAATTGGAGATACGCAGTATTTT.

J is TRBJ1-1 and V is TRBV7-2; unclear D gene. The CDR3 is 14 residues long. The germline CDR1 and CDR2 sequences are SGHTA and FQGNSA. Trimming pared 4 bases from V and 5 bases from J, leaving 14 bases between. The CDR3 loop is CASSSTWVRTEAFF. In DNA, the CDR3 is TGTGCCAGCAGCTCTACGTGGGTGAGGACTGAAGCTTTCTTT.

The chain has TRBV21-1 and TRBJ2-1; the table's D call, TRBD1, has no DNA check behind it. TRBV21-1 is a known pseudogene. This CDR3 has 15 residues. The chain's CDR3 is CASSTPRVRVGEQFF. In DNA, the CDR3 is TGTGCCAGCAGCACCCCCCGAGTAAGGGTCGGTGAGCAGTTCTTC.

The CDR3 nucleotides read TGCAGTGCTAGAGATCCGGACAGTGGGTCCTACGAGCAGTACTTC. This translates into CSARDPDSGSYEQYF. The V gene is TRBV20-1, the J gene TRBJ2-7; weak D call: TRBD1 (6 bases). CDR1 is DFQATT, CDR2 SNEGSKA, per germline (reference sequence). Trimming removed 0 bases from V and 1 base from J, with 13 bases in between. The CDR3 is made up of 15 amino acids.

This clonotype occurred a few times. The V call is TRBV4-3, the J call TRBJ2-7, with 8 bases lining up with TRBD1. CDR3 length: 16 amino acids. Trimming at V came to 0 bases and at J to 6 bases, leaving 10 bases not matched to a gene. Germline lookup yields CDR1 LGHNA and CDR2 YSLEER. This chain's CDR3 is CASSQDPPDRAGEQYF. The CDR3 DNA follows: TGCGCCAGCAGCCAAGACCCCCCGGACAGGGCTGGCGAGCAGTACTTC.

V and J are TRBV4-1 and TRBJ2-1, with unresolved D. Trimming left V 4 bases short and J 9 bases short, with 16 bases between. This CDR3 is built from 14 residues. CDR1 MGHRA and CDR2 YSYEKL come from the germline V gene. As DNA, the CDR3 is TGCGCCAGCAGCCGACCCATGCAGGCCGGTGAGCAGTTCTTC. As protein: CASSRPMQAGEQFF.

This rearrangement joins TRBV7-3 to TRBJ2-1, with a weak D call TRBD1 (5 bases). This CDR3 region has 13 residues. Germline values: CDR1 SGHTA, CDR2 FQGTGA. The ends were cut back, 6 bases at V and 5 bases at J, with 11 bases in the middle. The CDR3 bases are TGTGCCAGCAGTTCCCAGGGTGACAATGAGCAGTTCTTC. Translating it yields CASSSQGDNEQFF.

This clonotype was seen at least ten times. The chain uses TRBV7-3 and TRBJ1-1; D not certain. Germline V CDR1 and CDR2: SGHTA, FQGTGA. Trimming cost V 2 bases and J 1 base, with 5 bases left between them. CDR3 length: 13 residues. The CDR3 coding sequence is TGTGCCAGCAGCTTACGGGAGAACACTGAAGCTTTCTTT. Amino acids: CASSLRENTEAFF. Complete variable domain (other parts from reference TRBV7-3 and TRBJ1-1): GAGVSQTPSNKVTEKGKYVELRCDPISGHTALYWYRQSLGQGPEFLIYFQGTGAADDSGLPNDRFFAVRPEGSVSTLKIQRTERGDSAVYLCASSLRENTEAFFGQGTRLTVV.

A few counts support this clonotype. The V call is TRBV6-5, the J call TRBJ1-2; weak D call: TRBD1 (6 bases). V lost 6 bases to trimming and J lost 3 bases, with 11 bases between them. Germline V gene sequence: CDR1 MNHEY, CDR2 SVGAGI. This CDR3 comprises 13 residues. The CDR3 spells CASRAQGYYGYTF. CDR3 in DNA: TGTGCCAGCAGGGCACAGGGTTACTATGGCTACACCTTC.

The J gene is TRBJ1-2, the V gene TRBV2, with D maybe TRBD1 (5 bases). Trimming stripped 7 bases from V and 6 bases from J, with 9 bases between. Germline V lookup: CDR1 SNHLY, CDR2 FYNNEI. The CDR3 is 11 residues long. The chain's CDR3 is CASMGGNGYTF. As DNA, the CDR3 is TGTGCCAGCATGGGGGGGAATGGCTACACCTTC.